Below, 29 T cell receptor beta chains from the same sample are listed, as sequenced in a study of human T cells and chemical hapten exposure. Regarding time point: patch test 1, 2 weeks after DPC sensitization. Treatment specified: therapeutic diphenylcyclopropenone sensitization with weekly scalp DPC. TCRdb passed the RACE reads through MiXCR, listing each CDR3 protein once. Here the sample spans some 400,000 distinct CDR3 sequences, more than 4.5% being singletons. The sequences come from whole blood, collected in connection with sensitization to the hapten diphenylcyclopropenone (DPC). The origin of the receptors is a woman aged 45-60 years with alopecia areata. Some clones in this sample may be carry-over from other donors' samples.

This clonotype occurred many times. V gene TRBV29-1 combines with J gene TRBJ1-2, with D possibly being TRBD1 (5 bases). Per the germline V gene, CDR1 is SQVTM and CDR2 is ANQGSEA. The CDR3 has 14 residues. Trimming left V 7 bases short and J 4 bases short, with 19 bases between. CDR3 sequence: CSATDSGTPYGYTF. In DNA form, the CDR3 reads TGCAGCGCTACTGACAGTGGAACGCCCTATGGCTACACCTTC.

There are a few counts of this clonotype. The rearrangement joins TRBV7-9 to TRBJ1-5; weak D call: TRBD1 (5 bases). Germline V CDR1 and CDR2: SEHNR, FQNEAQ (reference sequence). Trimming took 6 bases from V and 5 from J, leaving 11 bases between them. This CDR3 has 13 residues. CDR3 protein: CASRGEGDQPQHF. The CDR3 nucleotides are TGTGCCAGCAGAGGGGAGGGCGATCAGCCCCAGCATTTT.

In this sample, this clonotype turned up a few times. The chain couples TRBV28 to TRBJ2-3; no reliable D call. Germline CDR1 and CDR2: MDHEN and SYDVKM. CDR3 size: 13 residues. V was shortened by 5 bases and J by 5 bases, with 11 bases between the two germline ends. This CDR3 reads CASSLSVRDTQYF. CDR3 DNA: TGTGCCAGCAGTCTTTCAGTTAGAGATACGCAGTATTTT.

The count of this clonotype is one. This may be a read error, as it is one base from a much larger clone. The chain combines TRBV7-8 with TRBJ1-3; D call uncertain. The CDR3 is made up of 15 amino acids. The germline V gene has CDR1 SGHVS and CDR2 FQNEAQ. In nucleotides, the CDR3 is TGTGCCAGCAGCTCCCAGACGGTCTCTGGAAACAGCATATATTTT. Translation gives CASSSQTVSGNSIYF.

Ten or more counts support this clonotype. The CDR3 here is CASSQAMGDRGKAFF. CDR3 DNA sequence: TGTGCCAGCAGCCAAGCCATGGGGGACAGGGGGAAAGCTTTCTTT. V is TRBV3-1 and J is TRBJ1-1; TRBD1 agrees at 11 bases. Germline CDR1 reads LGHDT; CDR2 reads YNNKEL (reference sequence). The CDR3 loop spans 15 amino acids. Trimming at V came to 1 base and at J to 9 bases, leaving 7 bases not matched to a gene.

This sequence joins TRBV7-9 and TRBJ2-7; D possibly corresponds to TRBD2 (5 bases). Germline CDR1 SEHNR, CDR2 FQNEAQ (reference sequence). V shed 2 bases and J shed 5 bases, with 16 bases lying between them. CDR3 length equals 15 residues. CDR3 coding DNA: TGTGCCAGCAGCTTATCCTATGGACTGCTCCACGAGCAGTACTTC. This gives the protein CASSLSYGLLHEQYF.

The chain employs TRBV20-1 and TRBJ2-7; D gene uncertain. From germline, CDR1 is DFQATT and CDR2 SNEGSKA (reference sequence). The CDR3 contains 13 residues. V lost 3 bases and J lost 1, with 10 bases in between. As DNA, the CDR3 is TGCAGTGCTAGCAACGGTCCGTCCTACGAGCAGTACTTC. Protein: CSASNGPSYEQYF.

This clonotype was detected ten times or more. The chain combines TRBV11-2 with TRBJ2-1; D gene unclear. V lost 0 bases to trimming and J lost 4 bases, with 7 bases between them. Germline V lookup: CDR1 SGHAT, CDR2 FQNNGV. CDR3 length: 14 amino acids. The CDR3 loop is CASSLEAVYNEQFF. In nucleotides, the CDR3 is TGTGCCAGCAGCTTAGAGGCGGTTTACAATGAGCAGTTCTTC. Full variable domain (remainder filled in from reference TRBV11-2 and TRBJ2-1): EAGVAQSPRYKIIEKRQSVAFWCNPISGHATLYWYQQILGQGPKLLIQFQNNGVVDDSQLPKDRFSAERLKGVDSTLKIQPAKLEDSAVYLCASSLEAVYNEQFFGPGTRLTVL.

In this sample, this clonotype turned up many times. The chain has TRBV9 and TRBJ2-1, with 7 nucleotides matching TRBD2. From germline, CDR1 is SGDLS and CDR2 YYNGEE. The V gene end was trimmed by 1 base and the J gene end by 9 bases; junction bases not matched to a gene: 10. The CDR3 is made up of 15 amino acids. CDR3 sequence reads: CASSVTTSERGEQFF. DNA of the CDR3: TGTGCCAGCAGCGTAACTACTAGCGAGAGGGGTGAGCAGTTCTTC. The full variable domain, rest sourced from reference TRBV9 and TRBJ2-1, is DSGVTQTPKHLITATGQRVTLRCSPRSGDLSVYWYQQSLDQGLQFLIQYYNGEERAKGNILERFSAQQFPDLHSELNLSSLELGDSALYFCASSVTTSERGEQFFGPGTRLTVL.

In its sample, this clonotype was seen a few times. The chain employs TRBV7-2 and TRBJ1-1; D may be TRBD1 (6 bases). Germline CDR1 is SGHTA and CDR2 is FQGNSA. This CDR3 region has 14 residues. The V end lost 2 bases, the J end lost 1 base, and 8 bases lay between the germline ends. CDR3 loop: CASSLQTGNTEAFF. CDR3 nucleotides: TGTGCCAGCAGCTTACAGACAGGGAACACTGAAGCTTTCTTT.

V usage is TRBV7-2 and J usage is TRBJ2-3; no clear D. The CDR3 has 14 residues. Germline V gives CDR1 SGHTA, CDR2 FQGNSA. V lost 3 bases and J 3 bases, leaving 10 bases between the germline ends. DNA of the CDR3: TGTGCCAGCAGCTTGCAGGCCGGGACAGATACGCAGTATTTT. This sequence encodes CASSLQAGTDTQYF.

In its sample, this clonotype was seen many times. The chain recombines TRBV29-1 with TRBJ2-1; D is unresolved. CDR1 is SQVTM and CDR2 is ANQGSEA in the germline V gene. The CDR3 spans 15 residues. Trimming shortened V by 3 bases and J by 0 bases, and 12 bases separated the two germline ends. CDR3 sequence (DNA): TGCAGCGTTGAGAGAGAAACCTCCTCCTACAATGAGCAGTTCTTC. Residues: CSVERETSSYNEQFF.

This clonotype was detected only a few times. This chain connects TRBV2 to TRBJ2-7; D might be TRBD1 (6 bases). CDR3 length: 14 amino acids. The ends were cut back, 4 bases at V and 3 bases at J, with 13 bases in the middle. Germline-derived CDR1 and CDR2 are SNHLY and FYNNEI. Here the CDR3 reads CASSGQAGVYEQYF. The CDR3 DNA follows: TGTGCCAGCAGTGGACAGGCTGGGGTCTACGAGCAGTACTTC.

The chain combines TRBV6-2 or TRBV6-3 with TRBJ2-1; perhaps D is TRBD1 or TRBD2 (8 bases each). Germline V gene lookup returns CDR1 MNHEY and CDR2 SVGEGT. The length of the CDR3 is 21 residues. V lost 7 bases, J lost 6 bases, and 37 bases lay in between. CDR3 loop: CASKKPINSGGWREALNEQFF. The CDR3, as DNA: TGTGCCAGCAAAAAACCGATCAACTCAGGGGGCTGGCGGGAGGCCCTCAATGAGCAGTTCTTC.

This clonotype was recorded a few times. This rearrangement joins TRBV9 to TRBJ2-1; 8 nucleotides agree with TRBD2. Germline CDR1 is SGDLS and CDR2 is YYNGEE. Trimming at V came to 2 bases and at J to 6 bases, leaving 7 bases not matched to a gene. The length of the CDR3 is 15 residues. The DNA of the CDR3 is TGTGCCAGCAGCGTCGTGACTAGCGTACGCAATGAGCAGTTCTTC. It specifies CASSVVTSVRNEQFF.

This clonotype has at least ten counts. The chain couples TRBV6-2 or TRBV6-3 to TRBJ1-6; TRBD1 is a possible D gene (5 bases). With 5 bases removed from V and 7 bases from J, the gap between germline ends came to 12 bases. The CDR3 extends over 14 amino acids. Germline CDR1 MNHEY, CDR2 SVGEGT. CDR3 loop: CASSADRSNSPLHF. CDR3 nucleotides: TGTGCCAGCAGTGCCGACAGAAGCAATTCACCCCTCCACTTT.

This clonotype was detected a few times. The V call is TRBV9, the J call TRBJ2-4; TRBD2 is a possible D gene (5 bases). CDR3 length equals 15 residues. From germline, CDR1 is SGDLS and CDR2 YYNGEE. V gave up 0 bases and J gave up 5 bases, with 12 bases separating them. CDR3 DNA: TGTGCCAGCAGCGTAGCGCCGGGGTCGGAAAACATTCAGTACTTC. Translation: CASSVAPGSENIQYF.

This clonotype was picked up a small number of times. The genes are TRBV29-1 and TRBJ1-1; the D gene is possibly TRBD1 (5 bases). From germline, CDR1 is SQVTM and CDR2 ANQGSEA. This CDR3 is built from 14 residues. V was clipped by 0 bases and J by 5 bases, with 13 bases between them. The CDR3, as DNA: TGCAGCGTTGAAGATTTGAAGGGGTCGACTGAAGCTTTCTTT. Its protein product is CSVEDLKGSTEAFF.

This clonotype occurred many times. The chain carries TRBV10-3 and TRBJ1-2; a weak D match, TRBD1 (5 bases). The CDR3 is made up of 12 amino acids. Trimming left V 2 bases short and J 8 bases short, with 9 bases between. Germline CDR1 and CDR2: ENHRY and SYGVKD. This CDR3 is CAISERGEGYTF. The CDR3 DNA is TGTGCCATCAGTGAGCGGGGGGAAGGCTACACCTTC.

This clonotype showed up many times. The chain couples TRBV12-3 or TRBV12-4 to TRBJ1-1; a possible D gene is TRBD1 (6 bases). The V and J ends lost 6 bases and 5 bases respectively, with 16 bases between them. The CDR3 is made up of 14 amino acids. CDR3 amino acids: CASSPQQGGTEAFF. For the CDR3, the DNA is TGTGCCAGCAGCCCCCAACAGGGTGGGACTGAAGCTTTCTTT.

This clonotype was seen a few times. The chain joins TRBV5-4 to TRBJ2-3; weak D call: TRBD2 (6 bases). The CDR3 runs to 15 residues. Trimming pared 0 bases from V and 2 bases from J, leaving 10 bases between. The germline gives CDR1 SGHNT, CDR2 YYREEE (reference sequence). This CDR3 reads CASSLGGLNTDTQYF. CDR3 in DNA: TGTGCCAGCAGCTTGGGAGGACTAAACACAGATACGCAGTATTTT.

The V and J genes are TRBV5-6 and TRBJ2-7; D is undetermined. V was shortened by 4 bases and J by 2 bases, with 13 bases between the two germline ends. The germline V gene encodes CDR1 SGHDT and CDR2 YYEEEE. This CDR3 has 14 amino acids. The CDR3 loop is CASSVGVGAYEQYF. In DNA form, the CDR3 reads TGTGCCAGCAGCGTGGGCGTTGGGGCCTACGAGCAGTACTTC.

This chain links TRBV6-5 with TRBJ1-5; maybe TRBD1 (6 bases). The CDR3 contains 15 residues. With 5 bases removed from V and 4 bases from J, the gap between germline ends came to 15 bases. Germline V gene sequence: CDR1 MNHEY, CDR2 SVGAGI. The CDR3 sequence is CASSPGEGGNQPQHF. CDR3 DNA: TGTGCCAGCAGTCCTGGGGAGGGGGGGAATCAGCCCCAGCATTTT.

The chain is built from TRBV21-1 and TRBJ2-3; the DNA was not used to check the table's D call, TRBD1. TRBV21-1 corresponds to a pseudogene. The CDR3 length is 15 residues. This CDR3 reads CASSNRTPGGDTQYF. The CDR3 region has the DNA TGTGCCAGCAGCAATCGGACTCCGGGGGGAGATACGCAGTATTTT.

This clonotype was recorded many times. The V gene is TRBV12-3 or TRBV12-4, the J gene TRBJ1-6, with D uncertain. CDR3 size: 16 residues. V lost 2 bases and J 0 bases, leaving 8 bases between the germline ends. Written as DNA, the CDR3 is TGTGCCAGCAGTTTACGGTCCAGCTCCTATAATTCACCCCTCCACTTT. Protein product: CASSLRSSSYNSPLHF.

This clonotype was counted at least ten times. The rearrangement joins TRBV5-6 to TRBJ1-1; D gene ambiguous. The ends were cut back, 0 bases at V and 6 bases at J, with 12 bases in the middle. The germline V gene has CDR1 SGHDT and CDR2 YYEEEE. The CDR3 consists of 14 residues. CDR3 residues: CASSLAGSRPEAFF. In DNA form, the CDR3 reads TGTGCCAGCAGCTTGGCCGGGAGTCGTCCTGAAGCTTTCTTT. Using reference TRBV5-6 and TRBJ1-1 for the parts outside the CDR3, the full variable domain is DAGVTQSPTHLIKTRGQQVTLRCSPKSGHDTVSWYQQALGQGPQFIFQYYEEEERQRGNFPDRFSGHQFPNYSSELNVNALLLGDSALYLCASSLAGSRPEAFFGQGTRLTVV.

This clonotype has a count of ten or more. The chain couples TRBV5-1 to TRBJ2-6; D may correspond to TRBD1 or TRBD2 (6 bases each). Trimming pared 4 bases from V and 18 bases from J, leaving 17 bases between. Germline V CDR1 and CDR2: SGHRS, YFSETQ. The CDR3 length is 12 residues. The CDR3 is CASSPGAAIWTF. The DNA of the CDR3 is TGCGCCAGCAGCCCGGGGGCGGCCATCTGGACTTTC.

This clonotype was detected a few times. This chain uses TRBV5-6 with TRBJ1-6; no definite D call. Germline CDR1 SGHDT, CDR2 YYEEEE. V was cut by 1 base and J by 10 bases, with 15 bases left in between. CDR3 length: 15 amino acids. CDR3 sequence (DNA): TGTGCCAGCAGCTTGATTAACGGACGGGAGTCACCCCTCCACTTT. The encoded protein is CASSLINGRESPLHF.

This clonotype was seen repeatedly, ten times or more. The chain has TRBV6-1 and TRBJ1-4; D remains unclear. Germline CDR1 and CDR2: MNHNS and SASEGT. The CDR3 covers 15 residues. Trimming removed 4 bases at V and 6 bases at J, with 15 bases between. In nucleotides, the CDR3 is TGTGCCAGCAGTGCACGGGATCACCGGGATGAAAAACTGTTTTTT. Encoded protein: CASSARDHRDEKLFF.